The 27 T cell receptor beta chains below come from one sample, sequenced in a study of OX40 agonist ivuxolimab in advanced cancers. Produced via immunoSEQ multiplex PCR; TCRdb's table is partial and in-frame only. The sample records more than 75,000 clones, approximately 91% being singletons. Sequencing was performed on CD4+ or CD8+ T cells sorted from blood, taken in a trial of the OX40 agonist ivuxolimab. Receptors were obtained from an adult with an advanced solid tumor such as melanoma, head and neck, liver or kidney cancer.

This chain connects TRBV7-6 to TRBJ2-7, with D tentatively TRBD1 (6 bases). Per germline, CDR1 SGHVS and CDR2 FNYEAQ. Trimming removed 4 bases at V and 3 bases at J, with 16 bases between. The CDR3 spans 15 residues. DNA of the CDR3: TGTGCCAGCAGCTCCGCGTCTGGACAGATCTACGAGCAGTACTTC. This sequence encodes CASSSASGQIYEQYF.

This clone was detected only once. V usage is TRBV28 and J usage is TRBJ2-6; 7 bases agree with TRBD1. Germline CDR1 and CDR2: MDHEN and SYDVKM. The CDR3 runs 16 residues. The junction had 4 bases not matched to a gene; V was cut back by 5 bases and J by 0 bases. The DNA of the CDR3 is TGTGCCAGCAGTCCCGACAGGGCCTCTGGGGCCAACGTCCTGACTTTC. This gives the protein CASSPDRASGANVLTF.

The rearrangement links TRBV5-6 to TRBJ1-6; tentatively, D is TRBD1 (5 bases). CDR1 SGHDT and CDR2 YYEEEE come from the germline V gene. V dropped 4 bases and J dropped 11 bases, with 19 bases sitting between them. CDR3 length: 15 amino acids. The CDR3 coding sequence is TGTGCCAGCAGCCTCCGGGACGGGTCCTCGGCACCCCTCCACTTT. The encoded protein is CASSLRDGSSAPLHF.

The CDR3 loop is CASSLDHGNGEQFF. CDR3 sequence (DNA): TGTGCCAGCAGCTTGGACCACGGAAATGGTGAGCAGTTCTTC. J is TRBJ2-1 and V is TRBV5-4; D gene uncertain. Trimming took 0 bases from V and 9 from J, leaving 13 bases between them. This CDR3 is 14 amino acids long. The germline V gene has CDR1 SGHNT and CDR2 YYREEE (reference sequence).

The chain has TRBV7-2 and TRBJ2-5; TRBD2 agrees at 9 bases. The CDR3 runs 16 residues. CDR1 is SGHTA and CDR2 is FQGNSA in the germline V gene. V lost 6 bases, J lost 7 bases, and 15 bases stayed unmatched. For the CDR3, the DNA is TGTGCCAGCAGACCTCCGGGACTAGCCAATGCTGGGACCCAGTACTTC. Its protein is CASRPPGLANAGTQYF.

This chain uses TRBV6-5 with TRBJ2-2; possibly TRBD1 for D (6 bases). Germline CDR1 is MNHEY and CDR2 is SVGAGI. This CDR3 spans 13 amino acids. Trimming left V 6 bases short and J 8 bases short, with 13 bases between. The CDR3 here is CASRLRGTGELFF. CDR3 nucleotides: TGTGCCAGCAGACTCAGGGGAACAGGGGAGCTGTTTTTT.

This sequence joins TRBV29-1 and TRBJ1-5; unclear D gene. From germline, CDR1 is SQVTM and CDR2 ANQGSEA. CDR3 length equals 13 residues. Trimming left V 0 bases short and J 4 bases short, with 7 bases between. The CDR3 DNA sequence: TGCAGCGTTGAAGAGCATGTAAATCAGCCCCAGCATTTT. Its protein product is CSVEEHVNQPQHF.

The rearrangement links TRBV10-3 to TRBJ2-5; D gene uncertain. This CDR3 spans 12 amino acids. V shed 0 bases and J shed 5 bases, with 4 bases lying between them. The germline V gene has CDR1 ENHRY and CDR2 SYGVKD. The CDR3 nucleotides are TGTGCCATCAGTGAGTCAAGGGAGACCCAGTACTTC. Translating it yields CAISESRETQYF.

V is TRBV30 and J is TRBJ2-7; D remains unclear. There are 13 residues in the CDR3. V lost 3 bases to trimming and J lost 0 bases, with 9 bases between them. Germline values: CDR1 GTSNPN, CDR2 SVGIG (reference sequence). The CDR3 loop reads CAWSLGFSYEQYF. In DNA, the CDR3 is TGTGCCTGGAGCCTCGGGTTCTCCTACGAGCAGTACTTC. Looking up the rest from reference TRBV30 and TRBJ2-7 gives the full variable domain: SQTIHQWPATLVQPVGSPLSLECTVEGTSNPNLYWYRQAAGRGLQLLFYSVGIGQISSEVPQNLSASRPQDRQFILSSKKLLLSDSGFYLCAWSLGFSYEQYFGPGTRLTVT.

The V and J genes are TRBV5-1 and TRBJ2-3; no reliable D call. The CDR3 has 14 residues. V was clipped by 1 base and J by 1 base, with 7 bases between them. Per germline, CDR1 SGHRS and CDR2 YFSETQ. The CDR3, as DNA: TGCGCCAGCAGCTTGCCGCTAGGCACAGATACGCAGTATTTT. Translated: CASSLPLGTDTQYF.

This sequence joins TRBV19 and TRBJ2-1; D uncertain. CDR1 and CDR2 from the germline V gene are LNHDA and SQIVND (reference sequence). This CDR3 spans 15 amino acids. With 4 bases removed from V and 4 bases from J, the gap between germline ends came to 14 bases. The CDR3 region has the DNA TGTGCCAGTAGTAACCAGGATTTTTCGTACAATGAGCAGTTCTTC. Translation: CASSNQDFSYNEQFF. Supplemented by reference TRBV19 and TRBJ2-1, the full variable domain reads DGGITQSPKYLFRKEGQNVTLSCEQNLNHDAMYWYRQDPGQGLRLIYYSQIVNDFQKGDIAEGYSVSREKKESFPLTVTSAQKNPTAFYLCASSNQDFSYNEQFFGPGTRLTVL.

In its sample, this clone was seen a few times. The J gene is TRBJ1-1, the V gene TRBV10-1; D gene uncertain. From germline, CDR1 is WNHNN and CDR2 SYGVQD (reference sequence). This CDR3 comprises 16 residues. Between the trimmed V and J ends, which lost 4 bases and 4 bases, there was a span of 19 bases. The CDR3: CASSGIGLPEGTEAFF. CDR3 in DNA: TGCGCCAGCAGTGGAATCGGACTGCCGGAGGGCACTGAAGCTTTCTTT.

This rearrangement joins TRBV9 to TRBJ1-1; D remains unclear. The V end was cut by 0 bases, the J end by 1 base, with 4 bases between. Germline V CDR1 and CDR2: SGDLS, YYNGEE. The CDR3 extends over 13 amino acids. DNA of the CDR3: TGTGCCAGCAGCGTAGCGCGGAACACTGAAGCTTTCTTT. It yields the protein CASSVARNTEAFF.

The chain employs TRBV7-2 and TRBJ2-3; 7 positions agree with TRBD2. Germline lookup yields CDR1 SGHTA and CDR2 FQGNSA. V gave up 3 bases and J gave up 4 bases; unmatched junction bases: 7. The CDR3 is made up of 15 amino acids. The CDR3 here is CASSLSAGQADTQYF. CDR3 sequence (DNA): TGTGCCAGCAGCTTGTCAGCGGGGCAAGCAGATACGCAGTATTTT.

The rearrangement links TRBV5-1 to TRBJ2-5; D call uncertain. This CDR3 spans 15 amino acids. Trimming removed 0 bases from V and 5 bases from J, with 14 bases in between. The germline V gene encodes CDR1 SGHRS and CDR2 YFSETQ. CDR3 sequence: CASSLEFTVLETQYF. The DNA of the CDR3 is TGCGCCAGCAGCTTGGAATTTACGGTGTTGGAGACCCAGTACTTC.

The chain recombines TRBV5-1 with TRBJ2-3; weak D call: TRBD1 (5 bases). The V end lost 0 bases, the J end lost 3 bases, and 14 bases lay between the germline ends. This CDR3 region has 16 residues. Germline V lookup: CDR1 SGHRS, CDR2 YFSETQ. The CDR3 sequence: CASSLVFQGKTDTQYF. CDR3 DNA: TGCGCCAGCAGCTTGGTTTTCCAGGGCAAGACAGATACGCAGTATTTT.

This clone was counted a few times. This sequence joins TRBV28 and TRBJ1-5; D is perhaps TRBD1 (5 bases). The germline gives CDR1 MDHEN, CDR2 SYDVKM. This CDR3 region has 13 residues. V was cut by 5 bases and J by 4 bases, with 9 bases left in between. CDR3 DNA sequence: TGTGCCAGCAGTCGGGCAGGGAATCAGCCCCAGCATTTT. Its translation: CASSRAGNQPQHF.

About this clone: Other nucleotide sequences from this sample produce the same CDR3. This chain connects TRBV5-1 to TRBJ1-1, with a possible D match to TRBD1 (5 bases). With 0 bases removed from V and 2 bases from J, the gap between germline ends came to 8 bases. The germline V gene has CDR1 SGHRS and CDR2 YFSETQ. This CDR3 has 14 amino acids. Here the CDR3 reads CASSLAGGNTEAFF. CDR3 bases: TGCGCCAGCAGCTTGGCCGGGGGAAACACTGAAGCTTTCTTT.

The V and J genes are TRBV6-5 and TRBJ1-1; D may be TRBD1 (6 bases). Between the trimmed V and J ends, which lost 6 bases and 5 bases, there was a span of 13 bases. This CDR3 contains 13 residues. Germline values: CDR1 MNHEY, CDR2 SVGAGI. CDR3 region: CASSPATGTEAFF. The DNA for the CDR3 is TGTGCCAGCAGCCCAGCGACAGGTACTGAAGCTTTCTTT.

Only one count was recorded for this clone. The rearrangement links TRBV18 to TRBJ2-5; 9 bases are shared with TRBD1. The CDR3 contains 14 residues. V shed 4 bases and J 3 bases; nucleotides not matched to a gene: 3. Germline V gives CDR1 KGHSH, CDR2 LQKENI. CDR3 coding DNA: TGTGCCAGCTCACGAAGACAGGGGGAAGAGACCCAGTACTTC. It translates to CASSRRQGEETQYF.

The chain employs TRBV28 and TRBJ2-3, with unresolved D. Germline CDR1 and CDR2: MDHEN and SYDVKM. CDR3 size: 12 residues. The V end lost 6 bases, the J end lost 4 bases, and 8 bases lay between the germline ends. Written as DNA, the CDR3 is TGTGCCAGCAGCTCCCAACCAGATACGCAGTATTTT. This translates into CASSSQPDTQYF.

The rearrangement links TRBV7-8 to TRBJ1-6; TRBD1 aligns across 8 bases. Per germline, CDR1 SGHVS and CDR2 FQNEAQ. The CDR3 is 15 amino acids. Trimming at V came to 0 bases and at J to 8 bases, leaving 3 bases not matched to a gene. DNA of the CDR3: TGTGCCAGCAGCTTAGCGACAGGGGTGGATTCACCCCTCCACTTT. It translates to CASSLATGVDSPLHF.

The chain joins TRBV5-1 to TRBJ2-7, with D uncertain. The germline gives CDR1 SGHRS, CDR2 YFSETQ. V was pared by 2 bases and J by 1 base, with 13 bases between. This CDR3 spans 15 amino acids. In DNA form, the CDR3 reads TGCGCCAGCAGCTTAGAGTATGCGCGTTCCTACGAGCAGTACTTC. Translation: CASSLEYARSYEQYF.

V is TRBV7-2 and J is TRBJ1-2, with 8 bases lining up with TRBD1. Germline trimming cut 5 bases from V and 2 bases from J; bases unmatched to any gene: 4. Germline assignment: CDR1 SGHTA and CDR2 FQGNSA. The CDR3 consists of 14 residues. This chain's CDR3 is CASSPGQGNYGYTF. CDR3 in DNA: TGTGCCAGCAGCCCCGGACAGGGAAACTATGGCTACACCTTC. Full variable domain (missing parts from reference TRBV7-2 and TRBJ1-2): GAGVSQSPSNKVTEKGKDVELRCDPISGHTALYWYRQSLGQGLEFLIYFQGNSAPDKSGLPSDRFSAERTGGSVSTLTIQRTQQEDSAVYLCASSPGQGNYGYTFGSGTRLTVV.

This clone was recorded only once. The CDR3 loop is CASSFIGSGANVLTF. For the CDR3, the DNA is TGTGCCAGCAGTTTTATTGGCTCTGGGGCCAACGTCCTGACTTTC. This chain joins TRBV28 and TRBJ2-6; D gene unclear. Germline CDR1 reads MDHEN; CDR2 reads SYDVKM. This CDR3 region has 15 residues. Between the trimmed V and J ends, which lost 3 bases and 0 bases, there was a span of 6 bases. Full variable domain (outside the CDR3, taken from reference TRBV28 and TRBJ2-6): DVKVTQSSRYLVKRTGEKVFLECVQDMDHENMFWYRQDPGLGLRLIYFSYDVKMKEKGDIPEGYSVSREKKERFSLILESASTNQTSMYLCASSFIGSGANVLTFGAGSRLTVL.

The chain uses TRBV10-3 and TRBJ2-7; 9 nucleotides align to TRBD2. Trimming took 4 bases from V and 3 from J; bases not matched to a gene: 7. The CDR3 is made up of 15 amino acids. Germline V gives CDR1 ENHRY, CDR2 SYGVKD. The CDR3 DNA sequence: TGTGCCATCAGTGGGCGCCGGACTAGCGACTACGAGCAGTACTTC. This encodes CAISGRRTSDYEQYF.

This clone was counted between two and nine times. This chain links TRBV28 with TRBJ2-7; D might be TRBD1 or TRBD2, each matching 5 bases. CDR1 is MDHEN, CDR2 SYDVKM, per germline. Trimming cost V 6 bases and J 0 bases, with 18 bases left between them. The CDR3 contains 16 residues. CDR3 residues: CASSPPGDGPSYEQYF. The CDR3 DNA follows: TGTGCCAGCAGCCCGCCCGGGGACGGACCCTCCTACGAGCAGTACTTC.